The sequence of this T cell receptor (beta chain) was determined in a study of identical twins. The CDR3 totals 24 residues. Per germline, CDR1 SGHAT and CDR2 FQNNGV. V lost 5 bases and J lost 1, with 40 bases in between. TCRdb reprocessed the 5' RACE reads via MiXCR and lists one record per CDR3 protein. The profile covers 1.5 million to 2 million distinct CDR3 sequences, with around 29% appearing a single time and about 0.27% taken by the ten largest. On this clonotype: Antigen specificity is unknown.

Findings and caveats of the study: Conclusions relied on cross-sectional statistical analysis, not following the same donors.

The specimen was cord blood. The rearrangement links TRBV11-2 to TRBJ2-3, with a weak D call TRBD2 (7 bases). This clonotype originated in a newborn girl in good health. DNA for the CDR3: TGTGCCAGCAGCCGGATTAAAAAAGCGGAGAAAGATGGGGGGGGCGACCCCCGCACAGATACGCAGTATTTT. Its translation: CASSRIKKAEKDGGGDPRTDTQYF.